The TCR beta chain described here comes from a study of T-cell memory formation after mild COVID-19. Overall study: Clusters of TCRs were largely donor specific.

This clonotype was counted at least ten times. The CDR3 is made up of 14 amino acids. V lost 7 bases and J lost 0, with 13 bases in between. The germline gives CDR1 SGHTA, CDR2 FQGNSA. One entry per CDR3 protein, called by TCRdb with MiXCR from the 5' RACE reads. The sample has about 400,000 distinct CDR3 sequences; roughly 15% are singletons. The receptor's source is a man younger than 30 who had mild COVID-19 (a few samples of this study predate the infection). Cell type and time point are not known. The chain links TRBV7-2 to TRBJ2-7, with D tentatively TRBD1 (6 bases). Sequenced material: PBMCs or a T cell subset sorted from them (not recorded which). The chain's CDR3 is CASKPRDNSYEQYF. Here the CDR3 DNA reads TGTGCCAGCAAACCCAGGGACAACTCCTACGAGCAGTACTTC. The full variable domain, its missing parts supplied by reference TRBV7-2 and TRBJ2-7, is GAGVSQSPSNKVTEKGKDVELRCDPISGHTALYWYRQSLGQGLEFLIYFQGNSAPDKSGLPSDRFSAERTGGSVSTLTIQRTQQEDSAVYLCASKPRDNSYEQYFGPGTRLTVT.